These 24 T cell receptor beta chains originate from one sample sequenced in a study of molecular identifiers for immune sequencing clone quantification. TCRdb re-analysed the PCR reads in MiXCR, keeping a single row per CDR3 protein. The sample has roughly 97,000 distinct CDR3 sequences; more than 20% are singletons. Sequenced material: naive CD8+ T cells from blood, with Jurkat cell RNA spiked in. As to subset: FACS-sorted CD8+CD4-CCR7+CD45RA+ naive T cells. The receptors shown here come from a human donor in good health. Some libraries in this study had Jurkat cell RNA spiked in.

In its sample, this clonotype was seen many times. The rearrangement uses TRBV6-1 and TRBJ1-2, with 7 positions matching TRBD1. J was trimmed by 5 bases and V by 10 bases; bases with no gene match: 7. The CDR3 loop spans 12 amino acids. Germline loops: CDR1 MNHNS, CDR2 SASEGT. The CDR3 DNA reads TGTGCCATCCCCACAGGGGTGTATGGCTACACCTTC. Protein product: CAIPTGVYGYTF.

Turning to this clonotype: A clone one base away is much larger, so this may be a read error. This chain joins TRBV19 and TRBJ2-2, with a possible D match to TRBD2 (6 bases). Germline V gives CDR1 LNHDA, CDR2 SQIVND (reference sequence). The CDR3 has 14 residues. The CDR3 DNA follows: TGTGCCAATAGTATCGGGAGCCTTAGCGGGGAGCTGTTTTTT. Encoded protein: CANSIGSLSGELFF.

At least ten counts were recorded for this clonotype. The rearrangement links TRBV6-5 to TRBJ2-2; D ambiguous. Trimming shortened V by 0 bases and J by 0 bases, and 17 bases separated the two germline ends. The CDR3 extends over 19 amino acids. The germline V gene has CDR1 MNHEY and CDR2 SVGAGI. Here the CDR3 reads CASSYSRRNEYSNTGELFF. For the CDR3, the DNA is TGTGCCAGCAGTTACTCGAGACGAAATGAATACTCGAACACCGGGGAGCTGTTTTTT.

This clonotype was seen repeatedly, ten times or more. V and J are TRBV28 and TRBJ2-7; D unclear. Per the germline V gene, CDR1 is MDHEN and CDR2 is SYDVKM. There are 15 residues in the CDR3. V lost 2 bases and J lost 4, with 15 bases in between. The CDR3 DNA follows: TGTGCCAGCAGTTTACCCTATCCCCCGCCTTACGAGCAGTACTTC. It yields the protein CASSLPYPPPYEQYF.

This clonotype has a single count. A clone one base away is much larger, so this may be a read error. The chain links TRBV12-3 or TRBV12-4 to TRBJ1-2; no clear D gene. This CDR3 contains 15 residues. CDR3 nucleotide sequence: TGTGCCAGCAGCCCAAGTCTAAGGAGTAACTATGACTACACCTTC. Translated: CASSPSLRSNYDYTF.

This chain joins TRBV6-2 or TRBV6-3 and TRBJ2-7; D is uncertain. V was cut by 7 bases and J by 2 bases, with 12 bases left in between. The length of the CDR3 is 13 residues. CDR1 is MNHEY and CDR2 is SVGEGT in the germline V gene. The CDR3, as DNA: TGTGCCAGCACTTGGCGAGGACCCTACGAGCAGTACTTC. This sequence encodes CASTWRGPYEQYF.

This clonotype was seen at least ten times. V is TRBV19 and J is TRBJ2-7, with 8 bases lining up with TRBD1. CDR3 size: 14 residues. The trim removed 3 bases at V and 3 bases at J, leaving 4 bases unmatched. Germline CDR1 is LNHDA and CDR2 is SQIVND (reference sequence). The CDR3: CASSMGDRNYEQYF. CDR3 in DNA: TGTGCCAGTAGTATGGGGGACAGGAACTACGAGCAGTACTTC.

This clonotype was counted at least ten times. The chain uses TRBV6-6 and TRBJ1-5, with no clear D. Trimming removed 0 bases from V and 1 base from J, with 4 bases in between. The CDR3 extends over 14 amino acids. The germline gives CDR1 MNHNY, CDR2 SVGAGI (reference sequence). The CDR3 spells CASSYSGSNQPQHF. The CDR3 DNA sequence: TGTGCCAGCAGTTACTCGGGCAGCAATCAGCCCCAGCATTTT.

This clonotype appeared many times. The gene calls are TRBV6-6 and TRBJ1-5, with no clear D. The CDR3 is 13 residues long. The ends were cut back, 0 bases at V and 9 bases at J, with 9 bases in the middle. Germline assignment: CDR1 MNHNY and CDR2 SVGAGI (reference sequence). As DNA, the CDR3 is TGTGCCAGCAGTTACTCCCTCGCGGCGCCCCAGCATTTT. Protein: CASSYSLAAPQHF.

The V call is TRBV7-8, the J call TRBJ1-2; no firm D call. V gave up 9 bases and J gave up 5 bases, with 22 bases separating them. Per the germline V gene, CDR1 is SGHVS and CDR2 is FQNEAQ. This CDR3 contains 15 residues. Here the CDR3 DNA reads TGTGCCAGAAGCCAAGACACATACCTCCCTTATGGCTACACCTTC. This codes for CARSQDTYLPYGYTF.

Turning to this clonotype: This may be a read error: a much more frequent sequence differs by one nucleotide. The chain is built from TRBV7-6 and TRBJ2-7, with 9 bases aligning to TRBD2. J was trimmed by 9 bases and V by 3 bases; bases with no gene match: 6. CDR1 SGHVS and CDR2 FNYEAQ come from the germline V gene. The CDR3 has 13 residues. In DNA form, the CDR3 reads TGTGCCAGCAGCTTCCGGCGGGAGGGTGGGCAGTACTTC. Amino acid sequence: CASSFRREGGQYF.

Concerning this clonotype: Germline is not matched at one junction end, which may reflect a read error. The chain recombines TRBV30 with TRBJ1-1; D unresolved. Germline V lookup: CDR1 GTSNPN, CDR2 SVGIG (reference sequence). The CDR3 loop spans 12 amino acids. The CDR3, as DNA: TGTGCCTGGTCAGTTTTTCGGACTGAAGCTTCCTTT. It yields the protein CAWSVFRTEASF.

This clonotype was seen many times. The rearrangement joins TRBV3-1 to TRBJ2-3, with D possibly being TRBD2 (6 bases). CDR1 is LGHDT and CDR2 is YNNKEL in the germline V gene (reference sequence). Trimming cost V 1 base and J 0 bases, with 11 bases left between them. The CDR3 is 16 amino acids. The CDR3 coding sequence is TGTGCCAGCAGCCAAGTGGCGGGGACGAGCACAGATACGCAGTATTTT. Translated, it gives CASSQVAGTSTDTQYF.

This clonotype came up many times. J is TRBJ2-3 and V is TRBV4-1; TRBD2 aligns across 8 bases. V lost 0 bases and J lost 1; bases outside the gene matches: 3. The CDR3 loop spans 16 amino acids. In germline, CDR1 is MGHRA, CDR2 YSYEKL. The CDR3 DNA follows: TGCGCCAGCAGCCAAGATCCAGCGGGGGGCACAGATACGCAGTATTTT. Translation: CASSQDPAGGTDTQYF.

As regards this clonotype: A much larger clone sits a single nucleotide away, making a read error possible. This CDR3 reads CAGSPEAAVSSGNTIYF. In DNA, the CDR3 is TGTGCCGGCAGCCCGGAAGCGGCGGTGAGCTCTGGAAACACCATATATTTT. V is TRBV7-2 and J is TRBJ1-3; D is ambiguous. Per germline, CDR1 SGHTA and CDR2 FQGNSA. The CDR3 loop spans 17 amino acids.

The chain uses TRBV9 and TRBJ2-7, with a tentative D call TRBD1 (6 bases). V was trimmed by 1 base and J by 0 bases, leaving 11 bases between them. The CDR3 is 15 amino acids. CDR1 is SGDLS and CDR2 is YYNGEE in the germline V gene. The CDR3 loop reads CASSVNGQNSYEQYF. DNA of the CDR3: TGTGCCAGCAGCGTAAACGGACAGAACTCCTACGAGCAGTACTTC.

This clonotype was detected many times. The chain uses TRBV11-2 and TRBJ2-7; D gene ambiguous. Trimming shortened V by 1 base and J by 2 bases, and 9 bases separated the two germline ends. CDR1 is SGHAT, CDR2 FQNNGV, per germline. The CDR3 has 14 amino acids. CDR3: CASSLVDGAYEQYF. The CDR3 bases are TGTGCCAGCAGCTTAGTTGACGGAGCCTACGAGCAGTACTTC.

This clonotype has a handful of counts. The chain employs TRBV24-1 and TRBJ2-1; maybe TRBD2 (5 bases). The CDR3 contains 16 residues. Trimming took 2 bases from V and 0 from J, leaving 10 bases between them. In germline, CDR1 is KGHDR, CDR2 SFDVKD. In nucleotides, the CDR3 is TGTGCCACCAGTGATTCGGCGGGTGTCTCCTACAATGAGCAGTTCTTC. Its protein product is CATSDSAGVSYNEQFF.

This clonotype was observed at least ten times. The chain recombines TRBV6-2 or TRBV6-3 with TRBJ2-2, with 7 bases identical to TRBD1. J gave up 6 bases and V 3 bases, and 7 bases lay outside the gene matches. The CDR3 runs 15 residues. Looked up from germline, CDR1 is MNHEY and CDR2 is SVGEGT. The CDR3 nucleotides are TGTGCCAGCAGTTATCCCGGGCAGGGGGCCGGGGAGCTGTTTTTT. Translation: CASSYPGQGAGELFF.

In this sample, this clonotype turned up a few times. This rearrangement joins TRBV4-1 to TRBJ2-1; TRBD2 is a possible D gene (6 bases). V lost 5 bases and J lost 6, with 20 bases in between. CDR1 MGHRA and CDR2 YSYEKL come from the germline V gene. The CDR3 sequence is 16 residues long. This chain's CDR3 is CASSAPSGLDINEQFF. CDR3 DNA: TGCGCCAGCAGCGCACCCTCGGGACTGGATATCAATGAGCAGTTCTTC.

With respect to this clonotype: A much larger clone differs by one base, so this may be a read error. This chain joins TRBV2 and TRBJ2-5; a possible D gene is TRBD2 (5 bases). Trimming stripped 1 base from V and 9 bases from J, with 6 bases between. CDR3 length: 11 residues. Germline-derived CDR1 and CDR2 are SNHLY and FYNNEI. This chain's CDR3 is CASSEGEPQYF. The DNA for the CDR3 is TGTGCCAGCAGTGAAGGGGAGCCCCAGTACTTC.

This clonotype was counted many times. The chain couples TRBV4-1 to TRBJ2-5; D call uncertain. The ends were cut back, 1 base at V and 6 bases at J, with 18 bases in the middle. Germline assignment: CDR1 MGHRA and CDR2 YSYEKL. The CDR3 totals 16 residues. The CDR3 nucleotides read TGCGCCAGCAGCCAAGCCTGGGGAAACGCTGACAAGACCCAGTACTTC. As protein: CASSQAWGNADKTQYF.

This clonotype was recorded many times. The rearrangement uses TRBV7-6 and TRBJ2-1; 8 bases map to TRBD2. J gave up 7 bases and V 5 bases, and 16 bases lay outside the gene matches. There are 17 residues in the CDR3. Germline V gene sequence: CDR1 SGHVS, CDR2 FNYEAQ. The CDR3 DNA reads TGTGCCAGCAGCCCTTATCAGGAACTAGCGGTTGTAAATGAGCAGTTCTTC. Translated, it gives CASSPYQELAVVNEQFF.

Many counts were recorded for this clonotype. The chain carries TRBV20-1 and TRBJ2-2; tentative D call: TRBD2 (6 bases). The CDR3 spans 16 residues. From germline, CDR1 is DFQATT and CDR2 SNEGSKA (reference sequence). V gave up 0 bases and J gave up 0 bases, with 11 bases separating them. For the CDR3, the DNA is TGCAGTGCTAGAGATATACTAGCATCGAACACCGGGGAGCTGTTTTTT. It is translated as CSARDILASNTGELFF.